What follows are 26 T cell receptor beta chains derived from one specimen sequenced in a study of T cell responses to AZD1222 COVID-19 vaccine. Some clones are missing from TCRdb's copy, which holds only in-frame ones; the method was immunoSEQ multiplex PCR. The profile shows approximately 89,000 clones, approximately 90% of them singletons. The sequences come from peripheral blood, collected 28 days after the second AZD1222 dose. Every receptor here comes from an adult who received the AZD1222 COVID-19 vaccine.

In DNA form, the CDR3 reads TGTGCCAGTAGTAAGACTCGATCCCCCTCTGGAAACACCATATATTTT. This gives the protein CASSKTRSPSGNTIYF. This rearrangement joins TRBV19 to TRBJ1-3; D gene unclear. From germline, CDR1 is LNHDA and CDR2 SQIVND (reference sequence). The CDR3 covers 16 residues. V shed 4 bases and J shed 0 bases, with 13 bases lying between them.

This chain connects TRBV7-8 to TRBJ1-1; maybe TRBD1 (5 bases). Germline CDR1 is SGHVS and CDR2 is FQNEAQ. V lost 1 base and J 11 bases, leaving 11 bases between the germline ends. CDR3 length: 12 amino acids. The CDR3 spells CASSLDRTGAFF. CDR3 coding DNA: TGTGCCAGCAGCTTAGACAGGACCGGGGCTTTCTTT.

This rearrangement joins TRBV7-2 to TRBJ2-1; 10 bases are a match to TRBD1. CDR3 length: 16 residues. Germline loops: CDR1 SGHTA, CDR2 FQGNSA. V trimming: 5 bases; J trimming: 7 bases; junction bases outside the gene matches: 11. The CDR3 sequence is CASSPVGTGVTNEQFF. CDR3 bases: TGTGCCAGCAGCCCAGTCGGGACAGGGGTTACAAATGAGCAGTTCTTC.

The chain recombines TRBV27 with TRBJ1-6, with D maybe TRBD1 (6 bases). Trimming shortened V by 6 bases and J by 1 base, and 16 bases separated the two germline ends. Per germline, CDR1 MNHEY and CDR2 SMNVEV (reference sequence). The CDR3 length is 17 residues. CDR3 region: CASSRGGGTSYNSPLHF. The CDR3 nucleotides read TGTGCCAGCAGCCGCGGGGGGGGCACATCCTATAATTCACCCCTCCACTTT.

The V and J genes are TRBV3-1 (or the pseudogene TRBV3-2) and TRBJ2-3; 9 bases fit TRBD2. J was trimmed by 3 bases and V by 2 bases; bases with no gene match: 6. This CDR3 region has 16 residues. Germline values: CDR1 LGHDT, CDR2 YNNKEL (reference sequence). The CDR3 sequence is CASSQRFSGGTDTQYF. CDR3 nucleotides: TGTGCCAGCAGCCAACGTTTCAGCGGGGGGACAGATACGCAGTATTTT.

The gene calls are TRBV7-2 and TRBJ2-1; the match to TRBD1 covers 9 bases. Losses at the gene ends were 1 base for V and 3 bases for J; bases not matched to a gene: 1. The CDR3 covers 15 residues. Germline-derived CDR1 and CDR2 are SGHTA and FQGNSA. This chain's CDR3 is CASSLEGQGYNEQFF. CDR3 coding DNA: TGTGCCAGCAGCTTAGAGGGACAGGGCTACAATGAGCAGTTCTTC.

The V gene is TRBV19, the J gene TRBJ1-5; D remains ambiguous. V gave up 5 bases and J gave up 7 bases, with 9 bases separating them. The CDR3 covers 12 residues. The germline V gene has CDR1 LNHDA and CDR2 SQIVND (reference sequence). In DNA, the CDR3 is TGTGCCAGTAGTCCTCGGCAGCAGCCCCAGCATTTT. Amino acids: CASSPRQQPQHF.

DNA for the CDR3: TGTGCCAGCACGCCGGCGGGCGGACTTAGCTACGAGCAGTACTTC. This encodes CASTPAGGLSYEQYF. V gene TRBV5-4 combines with J gene TRBJ2-7, with a possible D match to TRBD2 (5 bases). Trimming removed 6 bases at V and 3 bases at J, with 19 bases between. The CDR3 covers 15 residues. Germline CDR1 SGHNT, CDR2 YYREEE (reference sequence).

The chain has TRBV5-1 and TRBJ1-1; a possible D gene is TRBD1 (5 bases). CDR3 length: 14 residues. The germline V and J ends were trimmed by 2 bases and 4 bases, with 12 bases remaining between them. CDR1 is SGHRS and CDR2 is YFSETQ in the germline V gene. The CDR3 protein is CASSLGVVGTEAFF. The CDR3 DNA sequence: TGCGCCAGCAGCTTAGGGGTAGTGGGCACTGAAGCTTTCTTT.

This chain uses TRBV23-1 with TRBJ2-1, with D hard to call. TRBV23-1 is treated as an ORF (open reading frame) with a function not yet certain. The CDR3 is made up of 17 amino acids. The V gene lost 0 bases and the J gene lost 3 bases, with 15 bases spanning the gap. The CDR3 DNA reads TGCGCCAGCAGTCAATCGAGTAGAAGCCCCGGCTACAATGAGCAGTTCTTC. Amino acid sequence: CASSQSSRSPGYNEQFF.

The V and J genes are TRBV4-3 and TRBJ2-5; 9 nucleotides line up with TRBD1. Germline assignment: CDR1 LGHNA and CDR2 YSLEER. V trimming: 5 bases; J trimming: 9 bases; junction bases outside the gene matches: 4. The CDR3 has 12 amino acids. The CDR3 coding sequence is TGCGCCAGCAGCGACCGGACAGGGGCCCAGTACTTC. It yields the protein CASSDRTGAQYF.

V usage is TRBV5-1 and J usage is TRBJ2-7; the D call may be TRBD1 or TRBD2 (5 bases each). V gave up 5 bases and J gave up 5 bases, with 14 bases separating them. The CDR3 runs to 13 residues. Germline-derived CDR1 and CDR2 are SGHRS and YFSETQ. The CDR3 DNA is TGCGCCAGCAGTCAAGGGACCCCTGACGAGCAGTACTTC. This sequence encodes CASSQGTPDEQYF.

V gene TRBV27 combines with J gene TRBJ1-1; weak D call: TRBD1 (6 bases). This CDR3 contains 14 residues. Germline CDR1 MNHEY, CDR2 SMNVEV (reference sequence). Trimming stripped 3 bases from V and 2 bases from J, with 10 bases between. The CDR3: CASSFRDTNTEAFF. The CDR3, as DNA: TGTGCCAGCAGTTTCCGGGACACCAACACTGAAGCTTTCTTT.

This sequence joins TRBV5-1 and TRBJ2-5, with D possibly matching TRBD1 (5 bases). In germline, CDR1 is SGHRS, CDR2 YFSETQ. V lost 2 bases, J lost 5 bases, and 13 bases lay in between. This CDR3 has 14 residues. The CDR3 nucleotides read TGCGCCAGCAGCTTTAGTAGGGGCTATGAGACCCAGTACTTC. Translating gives CASSFSRGYETQYF.

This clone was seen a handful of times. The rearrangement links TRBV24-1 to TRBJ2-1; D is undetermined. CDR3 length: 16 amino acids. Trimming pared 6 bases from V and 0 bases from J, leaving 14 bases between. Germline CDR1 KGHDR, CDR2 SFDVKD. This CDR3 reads CATSPTGSPSYNEQFF. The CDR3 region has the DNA TGTGCCACCAGTCCCACGGGTTCCCCCTCCTACAATGAGCAGTTCTTC.

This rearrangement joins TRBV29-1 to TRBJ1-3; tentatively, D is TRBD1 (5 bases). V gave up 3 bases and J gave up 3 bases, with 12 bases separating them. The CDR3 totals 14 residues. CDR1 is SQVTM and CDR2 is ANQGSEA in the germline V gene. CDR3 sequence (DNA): TGCAGCGTTGACGCAGGGAAAGTTGGAAACACCATATATTTT. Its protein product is CSVDAGKVGNTIYF.

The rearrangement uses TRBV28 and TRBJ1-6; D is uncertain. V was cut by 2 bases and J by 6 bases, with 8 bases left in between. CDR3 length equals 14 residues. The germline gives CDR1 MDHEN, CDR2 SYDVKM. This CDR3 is CASSLRGSNSPLHF. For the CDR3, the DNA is TGTGCCAGCAGTTTACGGGGTTCTAATTCACCCCTCCACTTT.

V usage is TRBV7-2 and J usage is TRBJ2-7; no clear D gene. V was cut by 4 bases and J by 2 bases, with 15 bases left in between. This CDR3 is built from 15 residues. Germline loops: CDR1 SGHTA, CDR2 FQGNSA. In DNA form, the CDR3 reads TGTGCCAGCAGCTCCGTCCGGCGCGGCACCTACGAGCAGTACTTC. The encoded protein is CASSSVRRGTYEQYF.

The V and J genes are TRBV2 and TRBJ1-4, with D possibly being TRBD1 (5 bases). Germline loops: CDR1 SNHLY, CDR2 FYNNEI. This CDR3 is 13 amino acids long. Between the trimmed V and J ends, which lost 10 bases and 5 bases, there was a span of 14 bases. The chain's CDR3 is CATCGRENEKLFF. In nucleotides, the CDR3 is TGTGCCACGTGTGGCAGGGAGAATGAAAAACTGTTTTTT.

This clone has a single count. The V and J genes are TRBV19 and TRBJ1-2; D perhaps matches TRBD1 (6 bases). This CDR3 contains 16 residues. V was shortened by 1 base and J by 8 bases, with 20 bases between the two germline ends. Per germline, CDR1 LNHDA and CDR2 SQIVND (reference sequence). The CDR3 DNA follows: TGTGCCAGTAGTATAGTCGGGGGCAGGAGGTCCTACGGCTACACCTTC. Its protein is CASSIVGGRRSYGYTF.

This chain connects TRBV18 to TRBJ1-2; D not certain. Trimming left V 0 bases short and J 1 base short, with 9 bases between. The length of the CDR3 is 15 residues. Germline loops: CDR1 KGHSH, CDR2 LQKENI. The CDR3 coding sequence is TGTGCCAGCTCACCACCGACCGGGTATAACTATGGCTACACCTTC. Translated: CASSPPTGYNYGYTF. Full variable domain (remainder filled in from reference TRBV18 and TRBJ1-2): NAGVMQNPRHLVRRRGQEARLRCSPMKGHSHVYWYRQLPEEGLKFMVYLQKENIIDESGMPKERFSAEFPKEGPSILRIQQVVRGDSAAYFCASSPPTGYNYGYTFGSGTRLTVV.

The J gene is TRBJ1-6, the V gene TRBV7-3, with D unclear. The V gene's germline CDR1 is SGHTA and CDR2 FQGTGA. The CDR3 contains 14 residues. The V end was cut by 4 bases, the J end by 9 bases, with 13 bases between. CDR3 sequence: CASSSYTPGSPLHF. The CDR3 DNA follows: TGTGCCAGCAGCTCTTACACCCCGGGTTCACCCCTCCACTTT. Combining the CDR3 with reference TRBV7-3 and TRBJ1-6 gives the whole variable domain GAGVSQTPSNKVTEKGKYVELRCDPISGHTALYWYRQSLGQGPEFLIYFQGTGAADDSGLPNDRFFAVRPEGSVSTLKIQRTERGDSAVYLCASSSYTPGSPLHFGNGTRLTVT.

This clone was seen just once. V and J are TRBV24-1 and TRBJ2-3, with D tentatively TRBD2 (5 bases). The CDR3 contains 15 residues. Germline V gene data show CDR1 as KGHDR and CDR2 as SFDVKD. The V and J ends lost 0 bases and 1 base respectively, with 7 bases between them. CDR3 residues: CATSDLPGGTDTQYF. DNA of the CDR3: TGTGCCACCAGTGATTTGCCCGGGGGCACAGATACGCAGTATTTT.

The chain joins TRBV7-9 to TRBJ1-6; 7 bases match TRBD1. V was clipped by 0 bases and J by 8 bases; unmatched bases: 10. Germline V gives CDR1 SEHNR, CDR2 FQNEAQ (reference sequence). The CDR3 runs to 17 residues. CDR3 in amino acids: CASSLALPTGKYSPLHF. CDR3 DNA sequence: TGTGCCAGCAGCTTAGCTTTACCGACAGGGAAGTATTCACCCCTCCACTTT.

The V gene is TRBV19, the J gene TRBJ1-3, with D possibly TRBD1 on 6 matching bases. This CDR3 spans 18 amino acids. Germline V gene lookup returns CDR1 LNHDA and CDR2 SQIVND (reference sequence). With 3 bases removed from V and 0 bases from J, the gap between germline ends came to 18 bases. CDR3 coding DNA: TGTGCCAGTAGTATGGCGAGGCTACAGGGAAGCTCTGGAAACACCATATATTTT. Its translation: CASSMARLQGSSGNTIYF.

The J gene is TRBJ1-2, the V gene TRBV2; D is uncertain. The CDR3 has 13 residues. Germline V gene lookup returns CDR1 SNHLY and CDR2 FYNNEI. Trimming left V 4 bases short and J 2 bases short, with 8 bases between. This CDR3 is CASSAALNYGYTF. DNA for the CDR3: TGTGCCAGCAGTGCAGCGCTGAACTATGGCTACACCTTC.